The 11 T cell receptor beta chains listed next were all sequenced from one sample in a study of T cells in Graves' hyperthyroidism and ophthalmopathy. RNA transcripts gave rise to amplified TCR beta CDR3 regions. Primed by the HTBI set, a first-round RT-PCR was run on the TCR CDR3. Each CDR3 protein gets one entry after TCRdb re-called the multiplex PCR reads with MiXCR. The sample lists over 350,000 distinct CDR3 sequences; approximately 17% were seen once. The sample taken for sequencing was blood. The receptors were sampled from a man aged 18 to 35 with Graves' ophthalmopathy.

This clonotype was seen at least ten times. V is TRBV6-1 and J is TRBJ1-5; D not resolved. This CDR3 contains 14 residues. V was shortened by 5 bases and J by 2 bases, with 10 bases between the two germline ends. Germline CDR1 and CDR2: MNHNS and SASEGT. The CDR3 spells CASSFSGRNQPQHF. The CDR3 DNA reads as TGTGCCAGCAGTTTTTCGGGTCGCAATCAGCCCCAGCATTTT.

The table lists this clonotype with many counts. CDR3 in DNA: TGTGCCAGCAGCTCAAGAACCTCCTACGAGCAGTACTTC. It specifies CASSSRTSYEQYF. The chain is built from TRBV7-2 and TRBJ2-7, with D unresolved. The CDR3 has 13 residues. Trimming shortened V by 4 bases and J by 0 bases, and 7 bases separated the two germline ends. The germline V gene has CDR1 SGHTA and CDR2 FQGNSA.

There are many counts of this clonotype. This chain uses TRBV28 with TRBJ1-5; unclear D gene. CDR3 length: 15 residues. Germline CDR1 and CDR2: MDHEN and SYDVKM. Trimming stripped 4 bases from V and 2 bases from J, with 12 bases between. CDR3 sequence reads: CASSYYDPGNQPQHF. CDR3 nucleotides: TGTGCCAGCAGTTACTACGACCCAGGCAATCAGCCCCAGCATTTT.

This chain joins TRBV10-2 and TRBJ2-4; D perhaps matches TRBD2 (7 bases). V was cut by 4 bases and J by 0 bases, with 16 bases left in between. This CDR3 is 17 amino acids long. Germline CDR1 WSHSY, CDR2 SAAADI. This CDR3 is CASSVVGGREAKNIQYF. The DNA for the CDR3 is TGCGCCAGCAGTGTCGTGGGGGGGCGAGAAGCCAAAAACATTCAGTACTTC.

Ten or more counts support this clonotype. The chain has TRBV20-1 and TRBJ1-2, with 7 bases lining up with TRBD1. The J segment lost 1 base and the V segment lost 4 bases, leaving 3 bases of the junction unmatched. Germline assignment: CDR1 DFQATT and CDR2 SNEGSKA (reference sequence). The CDR3 is 13 amino acids. Written as DNA, the CDR3 is TGCAGTGCTACCGGACAGGATAACTATGGCTACACCTTC. This translates into CSATGQDNYGYTF.

This clonotype was recorded at least ten times. This chain joins TRBV6-1 and TRBJ1-1; TRBD1 matches at 9 bases. Looked up from germline, CDR1 is MNHNS and CDR2 is SASEGT. V lost 5 bases, J lost 0 bases, and 7 bases stayed unmatched. CDR3 length: 16 residues. In DNA form, the CDR3 reads TGTGCCAGCAGTACAGGGGGCCGGGGAATGAACACTGAAGCTTTCTTT. The encoded protein is CASSTGGRGMNTEAFF.

In its sample, this clonotype was seen many times. The chain couples TRBV7-3 to TRBJ2-7; D possibly corresponds to TRBD1 (5 bases). This CDR3 region has 14 residues. The germline CDR1 and CDR2 sequences are SGHTA and FQGTGA. Trimming pared 1 base from V and 5 bases from J, leaving 12 bases between. The CDR3 DNA reads as TGTGCCAGCAGCTTAAGGGGCCAGTCGGACGAGCAGTACTTC. This sequence encodes CASSLRGQSDEQYF.

The V call is TRBV9, the J call TRBJ2-3, with a weak D call TRBD2 (5 bases). Deletions cut 0 bases from V and 2 bases from J, with 13 bases between. The CDR3 is made up of 16 amino acids. The germline V gene encodes CDR1 SGDLS and CDR2 YYNGEE. For the CDR3, the DNA is TGTGCCAGCAGCGTAGCTGGGCTAGCTGTCACAGATACGCAGTATTTT. This gives the protein CASSVAGLAVTDTQYF.

This clonotype has only a few counts. This CDR3 is missing its conserved last phenylalanine or tryptophan, likely due to a read error. The chain carries TRBV7-2 and TRBJ1-3; D remains ambiguous. The CDR3 is 15 amino acids. V dropped 5 bases and J dropped 2 bases, with 13 bases sitting between them. In germline, CDR1 is SGHTA, CDR2 FQGNSA. The CDR3 region has the DNA TGTGCCAGCAGCCAACCGGGAGGGCCTGGAAACACCATATATCTT. Its protein is CASSQPGGPGNTIYL.

J is TRBJ2-5 and V is TRBV7-8; no definite D call. This CDR3 spans 12 amino acids. Looked up from germline, CDR1 is SGHVS and CDR2 is FQNEAQ. Between the trimmed V and J ends, which lost 2 bases and 5 bases, there was a span of 6 bases. The CDR3 DNA sequence: TGTGCCAGCAGCTTAAGATGGGAGACCCAGTACTTC. Protein sequence: CASSLRWETQYF.

The sample holds a few counts of this clonotype. V gene TRBV3-1 combines with J gene TRBJ2-2, with TRBD1 matching 8 bases. Trimming at V came to 2 bases and at J to 6 bases, leaving 2 bases not matched to a gene. Germline V lookup: CDR1 LGHDT, CDR2 YNNKEL (reference sequence). The CDR3 totals 14 residues. The CDR3 DNA is TGTGCCAGCAGCCAATCGGACAGGGCCGGGGAGCTGTTTTTT. Its translation: CASSQSDRAGELFF.